Sequencing of this T cell receptor beta chain was carried out in a study of T cell responses to AZD1222 COVID-19 vaccine. V lost 6 bases to trimming and J lost 3 bases, with 8 bases between them. Germline values: CDR1 MNHEY, CDR2 SVGAGI. This CDR3 is 13 amino acids long. Assay used: immunoSEQ multiplex PCR; TCRdb lists only in-frame clones, some missing. This sample yields about 97,000 clones, of which around 87% are seen a single time; roughly 10% belongs to the top ten. Comments on this clone: The antigen remains unidentified.

Study conclusions and caveats: There were repertoire samples only from the period after the peak T cell response. Dominant CD4 TCR responses targeted spike regions 160-218 and 743-854.

The V call is TRBV6-5, the J call TRBJ2-2; D may be TRBD2 (5 bases). Here the sequenced sample was peripheral blood, taken 28 days after the second AZD1222 dose. The sequence was obtained from an adult who received the AZD1222 COVID-19 vaccine. This CDR3 reads CASREAYTGELFF. Written as DNA, the CDR3 is TGTGCCAGCAGGGAGGCGTACACCGGGGAGCTGTTTTTT.